A selection of T cell receptor beta chains follows, all from one sample in a study of beta chain features in type 1 diabetes. TCRdb keeps only in-frame clones here, not all; method: immunoSEQ multiplex PCR. The sample contains 20,000 to 25,000 clones, 60% to 80% of which appear only once. Sequences were obtained from Tregs from blood. The receptors were sampled from a woman in her thirties or forties in good health. The CDR3 runs from the conserved cysteine through the conserved F or W. Clone size is shown for a subset of rows, as once, few, many or a class of expanded clone.

j_call: TRBJ2-3; clone_size: -; v_call: TRBV5-1; cdr3_aa: CASSFLGGGTDTQYF
j_call: TRBJ1-6; clone_size: -; v_call: TRBV9; cdr3_aa: CASSVHRENSPLHF
j_call: TRBJ1-5; clone_size: few; v_call: TRBV18; cdr3_aa: CASSPGQGPDQPQHF
j_call: TRBJ2-2; clone_size: -; v_call: TRBV18; cdr3_aa: CASSPGLDNTGELFF
j_call: TRBJ2-2; clone_size: few; v_call: TRBV7-9; cdr3_aa: CASSLTGGPFPGELFF
j_call: TRBJ1-2; clone_size: -; v_call: TRBV18; cdr3_aa: CASSPQQRLNYGYTF
j_call: TRBJ2-4; clone_size: -; v_call: TRBV4-3; cdr3_aa: CASSQEGGGVAKNIQYF
j_call: TRBJ1-2; clone_size: -; v_call: TRBV23-1; cdr3_aa: CASSPTGGEGYTF
j_call: TRBJ2-3; clone_size: -; v_call: TRBV5-1; cdr3_aa: CASSLGQGLTDTQYF
j_call: TRBJ2-2; clone_size: -; v_call: TRBV7-2; cdr3_aa: CASTVDRVAGELFF
j_call: TRBJ1-5; clone_size: -; v_call: TRBV15; cdr3_aa: CATSRLGAGDQPQHF
j_call: TRBJ1-1; clone_size: few; v_call: TRBV6-6; cdr3_aa: CASSFSPLTGNTEAFF
j_call: TRBJ2-7; clone_size: once; v_call: TRBV5-1; cdr3_aa: CASSLVGQGSEQYF
j_call: TRBJ2-2; clone_size: -; v_call: TRBV5-4; cdr3_aa: CASSRIAQGSAGELFF
j_call: TRBJ2-2; clone_size: -; v_call: TRBV11-3; cdr3_aa: CASSRTGTGRNTGELFF
j_call: TRBJ2-3; clone_size: -; v_call: TRBV11-1; cdr3_aa: CASSISGGPTGGRTDTQYF
j_call: TRBJ2-2; clone_size: -; v_call: TRBV7-2; cdr3_aa: CASSLASGGAANTGELFF
j_call: TRBJ2-1; clone_size: -; v_call: TRBV19; cdr3_aa: CASSVLAGGAYNEQFF
j_call: TRBJ2-7; clone_size: few; v_call: TRBV7-2; cdr3_aa: CASSELAGYIYEQYF
j_call: TRBJ2-3; clone_size: -; v_call: TRBV29-1; cdr3_aa: CSVTGDVTDTQYF
j_call: TRBJ1-2; clone_size: -; v_call: TRBV6-6; cdr3_aa: CASRSDGTVTNYGYTF
j_call: TRBJ1-6; clone_size: -; v_call: TRBV6-6; cdr3_aa: CASSYSGTGGSPLHF
j_call: TRBJ2-5; clone_size: few; v_call: TRBV18; cdr3_aa: CASSHDGLAGGETQYF
j_call: TRBJ1-3; clone_size: -; v_call: TRBV5-1; cdr3_aa: CASSLGSFGNTIYF
j_call: TRBJ1-2; clone_size: -; v_call: TRBV25-1; cdr3_aa: CASRPTGTSIYGYTF
j_call: TRBJ2-3; clone_size: -; v_call: TRBV7-9; cdr3_aa: CASSLDVGAVGTDTQYF
j_call: TRBJ2-7; clone_size: -; v_call: TRBV5-1; cdr3_aa: CASSFEGVGYEQYF
j_call: TRBJ1-2; clone_size: -; v_call: TRBV6-5; cdr3_aa: CASSYAARGFYGYTF
j_call: TRBJ2-5; clone_size: -; v_call: TRBV18; cdr3_aa: CASSPQRDLRRTKETQYF
j_call: TRBJ2-3; clone_size: once; v_call: TRBV25-1; cdr3_aa: CASSAPLAGGPGTQYF
j_call: TRBJ2-1; clone_size: -; v_call: TRBV2; cdr3_aa: CASSGTSIYNEQFF
j_call: TRBJ1-4; clone_size: -; v_call: TRBV4-2; cdr3_aa: CASSQSTGSLHEKLFF
j_call: TRBJ2-1; clone_size: -; v_call: TRBV7-2; cdr3_aa: CASSSRTRRGGFNEQFF
j_call: TRBJ1-4; clone_size: few; v_call: TRBV18; cdr3_aa: CASSPGQGHEKLFF
j_call: TRBJ1-2; clone_size: -; v_call: TRBV19; cdr3_aa: CASTKEWVGYGYTF
j_call: TRBJ2-7; clone_size: -; v_call: TRBV6-1; cdr3_aa: CASSPQGSSYEQYF
j_call: TRBJ2-7; clone_size: -; v_call: TRBV7-8; cdr3_aa: CASSSRQGASYEQYF
j_call: TRBJ2-4; clone_size: -; v_call: TRBV7-9; cdr3_aa: CASTSAAAKNIQYF
j_call: TRBJ1-6; clone_size: -; v_call: TRBV27; cdr3_aa: CASSHPGVGSPLHF
j_call: TRBJ1-5; clone_size: few; v_call: TRBV5-4; cdr3_aa: CASSPGGASNQPQHF
j_call: TRBJ2-5; clone_size: -; v_call: TRBV5-1; cdr3_aa: CASSLGAEETQYF
j_call: TRBJ1-2; clone_size: -; v_call: TRBV7-9; cdr3_aa: CASSSQGSSGYTF
j_call: TRBJ1-2; clone_size: -; v_call: TRBV5-1; cdr3_aa: CASSSLDRVYGYTF
j_call: TRBJ2-1; clone_size: -; v_call: TRBV10-1; cdr3_aa: CASSPGHPDNEQFF
j_call: TRBJ2-1; clone_size: -; v_call: TRBV7-9; cdr3_aa: CASSLGFARTSGEQFF
j_call: TRBJ2-5; clone_size: once; v_call: TRBV5-1; cdr3_aa: CASSLAGGRETQYF
j_call: TRBJ2-6; clone_size: -; v_call: TRBV7-8; cdr3_aa: CASSSRVGASGANVLTF